Detailed here is one T cell receptor beta chain. What it binds is not known. CDR3 size: 14 residues. Unmatched junction bases numbered 7, after V lost 5 bases and J lost 3 bases. Germline CDR1 is DFQATT and CDR2 is SNEGSKA (reference sequence). TCRdb re-analysed the reads in MiXCR, keeping a single row per CDR3 protein. The sample has around 49,000 distinct CDR3 sequences, 15% to 25% seen once. The data belong to a study of T cell repertoires in cytomegalovirus infection. The V gene is TRBV20-1, the J gene TRBJ1-5; 7 positions match TRBD1. The specimen comprised CD8+ T cells from cultured PBMCs, sampled from culture after CMV antigen stimulation. The TCR comes from a human donor in good health (CMV status not recorded). Some clones in this sample may be carry-over from other donors' samples. CDR3 DNA sequence: TGCAGTGCTGAAAGACAGGGTCACAATCAGCCCCAGCATTTT. As protein: CSAERQGHNQPQHF.